This T cell receptor beta chain was sequenced for a study of human T cells and chemical hapten exposure (dated by TCRdb to the early 2020s). Turning to the overall study: The libraries were sequenced as a pool, and the TCR yield per sample differed mostly because of small variations in library volumes within the pool. In alopecia patients, the study followed how the peripheral blood TCR repertoire changed in vivo over primary and secondary sensitization to diphenylcyclopropenone (DPC), a hapten. The study at large found these results: DPC sensitization did not change how many TCRs were above 1 in 1000 frequency, and no evidence was found of alterations in global repertoire structure. After repeated subsampling, the strength of the expansion versus patch-test correlation and the threshold at which it became significant changed.

Total RNA was isolated from unfractionated whole blood collected in Tempus Blood RNA tubes. About 5 healthy volunteers served as TCR sequencing controls and were bled at day 0, 2 weeks and 6 weeks. The CDR3 numbers 14 residues from cysteine through phenylalanine. The read is trimmed to its CDR3 DNA, 42 bases read in frame from base 1. V lost 4 bases and J lost 3 bases; the stretch between them is 14 bases long. The germline V gene encodes CDR1 SGHRS and CDR2 YFSETQ. During library preparation, unique molecular identifiers were attached to individual cDNA molecules so that TCRs could be counted quantitatively and reproducibly. Each blood RNA sample was used to sequence both TCR alpha and TCR beta chains. In the original analysis: Samples had a median of roughly 87,000 TCRs, with a range from roughly 23,224 to 700,000. The Decombinator software suite was used to annotate the V, J and CDR3 of the TCR reads. Every sample was subsampled to the same number of TCRs (28,000) for the PS versus PT1 abundance plots. Expanded TCRs were defined as absent before sensitization and observed at least eight times at the 2-week time point. In TCRdb, the public reads were trimmed at Q25 with fastp and aligned with MiXCR, with productive beta chains retained. Under each unique CDR3 protein, matching rows form one entry showing the most common genes and DNA. What appears here as the V and J calls and clone size reflects TCRdb's work, not the paper's. The sample yields about 120,000 distinct CDR3 sequences; 8.5% to 9% were counted once. The ten top clones hold about 1.4% of the sample.

This clonotype came up a few times. Its antigen is unknown. No much larger clone exists at a distance of one base, and base qualities are not known. Recombination connected TRBV5-1 to TRBJ2-7, with an unclear D gene assignment. This clonotype was sampled from a human donor in good health. Some clones in this sample may be carry-over from other donors' samples. Donor details come from another sample of the same person, matched by shared clones. The specimen was whole blood. The CDR3 corresponds to CASSPTGPRYEQYF. The base sequence is TGCGCCAGCAGCCCCACCGGACCCCGCTACGAGCAGTACTTC.